This T cell receptor (beta chain) comes out of a study of blood T cell repertoires in COVID-19. About the research overall: Samples taken during acute and convalescent COVID-19 were collected in the United States, Italy and Spain. T cells, B-cell-depleted T cells, or PBMCs supplied cDNA or gDNA.

In the original workflow: The assay estimated nucleated cells by amplifying reference gene primers. The assay was immunoSEQ multiplex PCR, and TCRdb's table has in-frame clones only and misses some. Clone size and V and J calls were adopted from that table, with D and trimming inferred from the DNA. Of roughly 160,000 clones listed, about 80% were seen once; the top ten hold around 2%. The CDR3 has 15 residues. J lost 3 bases, V lost 2 bases, and 5 bases had no gene match. Germline V CDR1 and CDR2: MNHEY, SVGEGT. Sequencing used peripheral blood. The origin of this receptor is a woman at least 80 years old with acute or convalescent COVID-19. V and J are TRBV6-2 or TRBV6-3 and TRBJ2-3, with TRBD2 identical over 7 bases. CDR3 bases: TGTGCCAGCAGTTACGGGGCGGGAGAAACAGATACGCAGTATTTT. It codes for CASSYGAGETDTQYF.